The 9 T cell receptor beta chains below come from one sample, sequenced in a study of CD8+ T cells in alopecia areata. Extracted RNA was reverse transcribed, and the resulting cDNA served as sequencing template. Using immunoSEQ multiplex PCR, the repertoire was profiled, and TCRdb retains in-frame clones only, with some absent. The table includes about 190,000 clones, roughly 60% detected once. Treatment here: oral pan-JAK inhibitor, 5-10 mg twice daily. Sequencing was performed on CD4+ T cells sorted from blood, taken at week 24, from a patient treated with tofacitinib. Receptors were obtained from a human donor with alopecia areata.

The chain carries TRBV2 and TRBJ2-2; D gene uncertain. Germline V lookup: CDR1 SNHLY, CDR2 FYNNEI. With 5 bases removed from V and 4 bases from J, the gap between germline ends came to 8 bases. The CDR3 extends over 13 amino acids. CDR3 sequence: CASSNSITGELFF. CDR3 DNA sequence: TGTGCCAGCAGTAACAGTATCACCGGGGAGCTGTTTTTT.

The CDR3 is CASSQDRGSSPLHF. The CDR3, as DNA: TGTGCCAGCAGCCAAGACAGGGGTTCTTCACCCCTCCACTTT. This chain joins TRBV27 and TRBJ1-6; TRBD1 aligns across 8 bases. Germline loops: CDR1 MNHEY, CDR2 SMNVEV (reference sequence). This CDR3 is 14 amino acids long. The V segment lost 6 bases and the J segment 9 bases; nucleotides outside the gene matches: 7.

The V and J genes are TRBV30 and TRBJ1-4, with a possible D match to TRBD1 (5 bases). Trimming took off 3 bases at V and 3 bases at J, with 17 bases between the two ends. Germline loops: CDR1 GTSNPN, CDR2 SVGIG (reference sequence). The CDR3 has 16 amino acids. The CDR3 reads CAWSLSGASANEKLFF. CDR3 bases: TGTGCCTGGAGCCTCAGCGGGGCGAGTGCTAATGAAAAACTGTTTTTT.

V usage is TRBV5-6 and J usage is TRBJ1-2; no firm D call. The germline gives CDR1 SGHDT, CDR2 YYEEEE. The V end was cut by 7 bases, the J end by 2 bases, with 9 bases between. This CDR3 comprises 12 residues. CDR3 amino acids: CASGSGNYGYTF. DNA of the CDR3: TGTGCCAGCGGAAGCGGAAACTATGGCTACACCTTC. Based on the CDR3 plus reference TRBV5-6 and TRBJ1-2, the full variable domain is DAGVTQSPTHLIKTRGQQVTLRCSPKSGHDTVSWYQQALGQGPQFIFQYYEEEERQRGNFPDRFSGHQFPNYSSELNVNALLLGDSALYLCASGSGNYGYTFGSGTRLTVV.

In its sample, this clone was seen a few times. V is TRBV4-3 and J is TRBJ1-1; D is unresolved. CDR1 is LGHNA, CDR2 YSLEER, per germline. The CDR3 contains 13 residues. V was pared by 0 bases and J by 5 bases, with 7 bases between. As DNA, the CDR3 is TGCGCCAGCAGCCAAGATGTGCAGACTGAAGCTTTCTTT. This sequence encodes CASSQDVQTEAFF.

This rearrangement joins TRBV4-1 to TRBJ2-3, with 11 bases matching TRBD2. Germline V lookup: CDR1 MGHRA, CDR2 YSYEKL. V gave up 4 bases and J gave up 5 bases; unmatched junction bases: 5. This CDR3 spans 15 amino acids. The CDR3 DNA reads TGCGCCAGCAGCCGTCTAGCGGGGGGTAAAGATACGCAGTATTTT. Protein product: CASSRLAGGKDTQYF.

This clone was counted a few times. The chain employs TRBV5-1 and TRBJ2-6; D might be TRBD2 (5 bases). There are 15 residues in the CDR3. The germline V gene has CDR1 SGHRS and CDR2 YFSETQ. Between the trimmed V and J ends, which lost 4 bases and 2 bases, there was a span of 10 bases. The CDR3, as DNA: TGCGCCAGCAGCCCGGGGAGACCTGGGGCCAACGTCCTGACTTTC. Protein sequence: CASSPGRPGANVLTF.

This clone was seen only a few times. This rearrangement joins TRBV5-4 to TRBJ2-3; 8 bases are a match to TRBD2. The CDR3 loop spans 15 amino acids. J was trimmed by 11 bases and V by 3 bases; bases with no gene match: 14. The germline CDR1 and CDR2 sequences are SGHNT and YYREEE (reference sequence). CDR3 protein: CASSSGLVAANLQYF. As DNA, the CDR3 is TGTGCCAGCAGCTCGGGACTAGTAGCGGCGAATTTGCAGTATTTT. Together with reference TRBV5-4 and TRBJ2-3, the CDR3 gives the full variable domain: ETGVTQSPTHLIKTRGQQVTLRCSSQSGHNTVSWYQQALGQGPQFIFQYYREEENGRGNFPPRFSGLQFPNYSSELNVNALELDDSALYLCASSSGLVAANLQYFGPGTRLTVL.

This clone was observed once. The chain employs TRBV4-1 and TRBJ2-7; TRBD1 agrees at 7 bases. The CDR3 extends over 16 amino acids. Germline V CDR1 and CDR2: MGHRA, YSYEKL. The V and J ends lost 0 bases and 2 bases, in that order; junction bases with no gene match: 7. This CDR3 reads CASSQDQGGKTYEQYF. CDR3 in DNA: TGCGCCAGCAGCCAAGACCAAGGGGGCAAAACCTACGAGCAGTACTTC.